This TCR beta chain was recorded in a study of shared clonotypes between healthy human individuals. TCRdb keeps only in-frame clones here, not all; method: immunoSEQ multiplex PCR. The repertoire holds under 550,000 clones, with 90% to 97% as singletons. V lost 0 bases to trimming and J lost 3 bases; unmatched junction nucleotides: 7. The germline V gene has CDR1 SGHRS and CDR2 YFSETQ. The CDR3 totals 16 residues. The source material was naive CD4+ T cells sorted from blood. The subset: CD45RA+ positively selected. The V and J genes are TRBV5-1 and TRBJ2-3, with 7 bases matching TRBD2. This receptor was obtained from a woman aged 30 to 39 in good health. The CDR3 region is CASSLGSGGNTDTQYF. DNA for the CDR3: TGCGCCAGCAGCTTGGGGTCGGGAGGCAATACAGATACGCAGTATTTT.